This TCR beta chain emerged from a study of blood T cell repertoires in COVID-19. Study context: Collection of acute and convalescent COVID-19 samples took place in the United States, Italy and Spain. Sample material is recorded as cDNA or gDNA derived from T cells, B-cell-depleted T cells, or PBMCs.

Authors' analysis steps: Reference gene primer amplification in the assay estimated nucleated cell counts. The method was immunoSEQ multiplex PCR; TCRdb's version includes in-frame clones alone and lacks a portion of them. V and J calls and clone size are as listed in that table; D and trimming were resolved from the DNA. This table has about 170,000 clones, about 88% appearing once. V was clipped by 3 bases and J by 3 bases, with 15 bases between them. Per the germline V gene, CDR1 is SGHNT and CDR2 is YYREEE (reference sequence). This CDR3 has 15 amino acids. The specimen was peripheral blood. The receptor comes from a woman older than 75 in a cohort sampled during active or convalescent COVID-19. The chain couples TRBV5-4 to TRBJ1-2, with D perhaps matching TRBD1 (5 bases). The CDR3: CASSSPAGQDYGYTF. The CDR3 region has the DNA TGTGCCAGCAGCTCGCCAGCGGGGCAGGACTATGGCTACACCTTC.